The 21 T cell receptor beta chains presented below share a single source sample, sequenced in a study of T-cell memory formation after mild COVID-19. TCRdb ran MiXCR on the 5' RACE reads and lists one entry per CDR3 protein. The sample has fewer than 700,000 distinct CDR3 sequences, 20% to 25% seen once; the top ten hold about 8.2%. Specimen: PBMCs or a T cell subset sorted from them (not recorded which). The receptor set was obtained from an adult woman who had mild COVID-19 (a few samples of this study predate the infection). Cell type and time point are not known.

V gene TRBV7-2 combines with J gene TRBJ1-1; the D is unclear. The V gene's germline CDR1 is SGHTA and CDR2 FQGNSA. Between the trimmed V and J ends, which lost 5 bases and 0 bases, there was a span of 13 bases. The CDR3 sequence is 15 residues long. Written as DNA, the CDR3 is TGTGCCAGCAGCCCCCCTGAACAGATGAACACTGAAGCTTTCTTT. Its protein product is CASSPPEQMNTEAFF.

The sample holds many counts of this clonotype. The J gene is TRBJ1-1, the V gene TRBV27; D unresolved. The CDR3 consists of 16 residues. Germline V lookup: CDR1 MNHEY, CDR2 SMNVEV (reference sequence). The ends were cut back, 0 bases at V and 1 base at J, with 12 bases in the middle. In DNA form, the CDR3 reads TGTGCCAGCAGTTTATCGGTTCCGACGCAGAACACTGAAGCTTTCTTT. It encodes CASSLSVPTQNTEAFF.

The chain employs TRBV12-3 or TRBV12-4 and TRBJ2-7; tentatively, D is TRBD1 (5 bases). Trimming removed 4 bases at V and 7 bases at J, with 8 bases between. This CDR3 spans 11 amino acids. As DNA, the CDR3 is TGTGCCAGCAGTTCTTACAGGGAGCAGTACTTC. Translated, it gives CASSSYREQYF.

This clonotype was recorded many times. The chain is built from TRBV5-5 and TRBJ1-4; D unclear. Germline CDR1 SGHKS, CDR2 YYEKEE (reference sequence). CDR3 length equals 16 residues. The ends were cut back, 0 bases at V and 4 bases at J, with 13 bases in the middle. The CDR3: CASSLGPSTFNEKLFF. The DNA of the CDR3 is TGTGCCAGCAGCTTGGGACCCTCTACTTTTAATGAAAAACTGTTTTTT.

This clonotype was found a few times. The chain is built from TRBV20-1 and TRBJ2-5, with 8 nucleotides matching TRBD1. CDR1 and CDR2 from the germline V gene are DFQATT and SNEGSKA (reference sequence). The CDR3 consists of 14 residues. J was trimmed by 4 bases and V by 1 base; bases with no gene match: 5. DNA for the CDR3: TGCAGTGCTAGAGCCTCTGGACAGGGAGAGACCCAGTACTTC. Translation gives CSARASGQGETQYF.

There are a few counts of this clonotype. The chain uses TRBV3-1 and TRBJ1-2; a weak D match, TRBD1 (6 bases). The CDR3 contains 12 residues. V was trimmed by 5 bases and J by 9 bases, leaving 13 bases between them. CDR1 and CDR2 (germline): LGHDT, YNNKEL (reference sequence). CDR3 DNA sequence: TGTGCCAGCAGCGGACGGACAGACAGCTACACCTTC. This gives the protein CASSGRTDSYTF.

This clonotype was picked up a small number of times. The genes are TRBV3-1 and TRBJ2-7; 8 bases match TRBD1. The CDR3 runs to 14 residues. Germline V lookup: CDR1 LGHDT, CDR2 YNNKEL (reference sequence). After removal of 4 bases from V and 4 bases from J, the junction contained 6 bases not matched to a gene. CDR3: CASSLGQGRYEQYF. The CDR3 DNA reads as TGTGCCAGCAGCCTCGGACAGGGAAGGTACGAGCAGTACTTC.

Only a few counts were recorded for this clonotype. V is TRBV4-1 and J is TRBJ2-7, with no clear D. The CDR3 loop spans 15 amino acids. Germline CDR1 MGHRA, CDR2 YSYEKL. With 0 bases removed from V and 1 base from J, the gap between germline ends came to 10 bases. DNA for the CDR3: TGCGCCAGCAGCCAAGATCGCACAGCTTCCTACGAGCAGTACTTC. Translated, it gives CASSQDRTASYEQYF.

V gene TRBV6-5 combines with J gene TRBJ2-1; 9 positions agree with TRBD2. With V trimmed by 5 bases and J by 10 bases, 3 bases remained unmatched. This CDR3 has 12 residues. Germline CDR1 reads MNHEY; CDR2 reads SVGAGI. The CDR3 sequence: CASSLSGGEQFF. The CDR3 DNA follows: TGTGCCAGCAGTCTTAGCGGGGGAGAGCAGTTCTTC.

This clonotype was observed many times. The rearrangement uses TRBV3-1 and TRBJ2-7; 10 nucleotides line up with TRBD2. Germline trimming cut 1 base from V and 7 bases from J; bases unmatched to any gene: 7. The germline V gene has CDR1 LGHDT and CDR2 YNNKEL (reference sequence). This CDR3 has 15 residues. CDR3 amino acids: CASSQVAGGPAEQYF. The CDR3 DNA follows: TGTGCCAGCAGCCAAGTAGCGGGAGGCCCTGCGGAGCAGTACTTC.

The chain employs TRBV5-1 and TRBJ2-5; D is undetermined. Germline V gene lookup returns CDR1 SGHRS and CDR2 YFSETQ. V was cut by 4 bases and J by 0 bases, with 10 bases left in between. This CDR3 is built from 14 residues. CDR3 loop: CASSPQTYQETQYF. The CDR3 bases are TGCGCCAGCAGCCCCCAGACATACCAAGAGACCCAGTACTTC.

This clonotype was observed a few times. This sequence joins TRBV7-9 and TRBJ2-5; D perhaps matches TRBD2 (6 bases). The length of the CDR3 is 13 residues. Germline V gives CDR1 SEHNR, CDR2 FQNEAQ (reference sequence). V was cut by 5 bases and J by 3 bases, with 10 bases left in between. The CDR3 DNA reads as TGTGCCAGCAGCCGGACTACAGAAGAGACCCAGTACTTC. This sequence encodes CASSRTTEETQYF.

V and J are TRBV6-5 and TRBJ1-1, with 7 nucleotides matching TRBD1. Germline-derived CDR1 and CDR2 are MNHEY and SVGAGI. J gave up 5 bases and V 6 bases, and 9 bases lay outside the gene matches. The CDR3 runs 14 residues. CDR3 protein: CASRFLQGKTEAFF. CDR3 DNA sequence: TGTGCCAGCAGGTTTTTACAGGGGAAGACTGAAGCTTTCTTT.

This clonotype was picked up a small number of times. This chain uses TRBV10-3 with TRBJ1-5, with a tentative D call TRBD1 (6 bases). V dropped 3 bases and J dropped 11 bases, with 14 bases sitting between them. CDR1 and CDR2 from the germline V gene are ENHRY and SYGVKD. This CDR3 has 13 amino acids. The CDR3, as DNA: TGTGCCATCAGTGAATACAGGGAAGGGGCCCAGCATTTT. Protein product: CAISEYREGAQHF.

This clonotype was counted at least ten times. This chain uses TRBV4-3 with TRBJ2-1, with D perhaps given as TRBD1 or TRBD2 (5 bases each). Per the germline V gene, CDR1 is LGHNA and CDR2 is YSLEER. CDR3 length equals 14 residues. V lost 0 bases to trimming and J lost 6 bases, with 9 bases between them. CDR3 DNA: TGCGCCAGCAGCCAAGAGGGGGACCTCAATGAGCAGTTCTTC. This codes for CASSQEGDLNEQFF.

The gene calls are TRBV7-9 and TRBJ2-3; weak D call: TRBD2 (7 bases). The V end lost 5 bases, the J end lost 6 bases, and 21 bases lay between the germline ends. This CDR3 has 16 amino acids. Looked up from germline, CDR1 is SEHNR and CDR2 is FQNEAQ (reference sequence). The CDR3 region is CASSPRLGAGDDTQYF. CDR3 coding DNA: TGTGCCAGCAGCCCCCGGTTGGGGGCGGGGGACGATACGCAGTATTTT.

The chain has TRBV20-1 and TRBJ1-5; tentative D call: TRBD1 (5 bases). CDR3 size: 12 residues. CDR1 DFQATT and CDR2 SNEGSKA come from the germline V gene (reference sequence). The CDR3 sequence: CSVTGNSQPQHF. The CDR3 DNA reads as TGCAGCGTTACAGGCAATAGTCAGCCCCAGCATTTT.

V usage is TRBV30 and J usage is TRBJ2-1; 9 bases match TRBD2. This CDR3 comprises 14 residues. After removal of 2 bases from V and 8 bases from J, the junction contained 7 bases not matched to a gene. Germline CDR1 reads GTSNPN; CDR2 reads SVGIG (reference sequence). The CDR3 loop is CAWSSGTSRDEQFF. CDR3 nucleotides: TGTGCCTGGAGTTCCGGGACTAGCAGGGATGAGCAGTTCTTC.

This chain joins TRBV24-1 and TRBJ1-2; 7 bases are shared with TRBD1. The germline CDR1 and CDR2 sequences are KGHDR and SFDVKD. V lost 3 bases, J lost 8 bases, and 5 bases stayed unmatched. The length of the CDR3 is 13 residues. The CDR3 region has the DNA TGTGCCACCAGTGATATTACAGGGGTCGGCTACACCTTC. Encoded protein: CATSDITGVGYTF.

This clonotype was counted only a few times. The V and J genes are TRBV18 and TRBJ2-3; 11 nucleotides match TRBD2. Germline V gene sequence: CDR1 KGHSH, CDR2 LQKENI. The CDR3 has 16 amino acids. V trimming: 9 bases; J trimming: 1 base; junction bases outside the gene matches: 9. CDR3 protein: CASSPLAGGRTDTQYF. The CDR3 coding sequence is TGTGCCAGTAGTCCCCTAGCGGGAGGCCGCACAGATACGCAGTATTTT.

The chain uses TRBV5-6 and TRBJ2-2; 9 positions agree with TRBD1. Germline V gene lookup returns CDR1 SGHDT and CDR2 YYEEEE. CDR3 length: 17 amino acids. The V gene end was trimmed by 6 bases and the J gene end by 6 bases; junction bases not matched to a gene: 15. The CDR3 bases are TGTGCCAGCAACCGGGACAGGGTGGCTGGAGGCGCCGGGGAGCTGTTTTTT. Its protein is CASNRDRVAGGAGELFF. The complete variable domain, with remaining parts taken from reference TRBV5-6 and TRBJ2-2, reads DAGVTQSPTHLIKTRGQQVTLRCSPKSGHDTVSWYQQALGQGPQFIFQYYEEEERQRGNFPDRFSGHQFPNYSSELNVNALLLGDSALYLCASNRDRVAGGAGELFFGEGSRLTVL.